This T cell receptor beta chain came from a study of early T cells in non-severe SARS-CoV-2 infection. Across the whole study: Sequenced bulk RNA came from whole blood that was unsorted, and chains were unpaired. Study results and caveats: Missing private and CD4 specificities, VDJdb matching favored anti-spike CD8 responses.

Individual cDNA molecules received unique molecular identifiers. One entry per CDR3 protein, called by TCRdb with MiXCR from the 5' RACE reads. The sample has 17,000 or so distinct CDR3 sequences, under 7% seen once. The CDR3 is 13 residues long. The V gene's germline CDR1 is LNHDA and CDR2 SQIVND (reference sequence). Between the trimmed V and J ends, which lost 4 bases and 6 bases, there was a span of 9 bases. A remark on this clonotype: Its target is not known.

Sequences were derived from whole blood, sampled at baseline. This receptor was obtained from an adult who was a healthcare worker with PCR-confirmed SARS-CoV-2 infection or an uninfected control (not recorded which). This chain uses TRBV19 with TRBJ1-4; no firm D call. CDR3: CASSTDKHEKLFF. CDR3 nucleotide sequence: TGTGCCAGTAGTACAGACAAACATGAAAAACTGTTTTTT. Drawing the rest from reference TRBV19 and TRBJ1-4, the complete variable domain is DGGITQSPKYLFRKEGQNVTLSCEQNLNHDAMYWYRQDPGQGLRLIYYSQIVNDFQKGDIAEGYSVSREKKESFPLTVTSAQKNPTAFYLCASSTDKHEKLFFGSGTQLSVL.